One and the same sample provided the 14 T cell receptor beta chains below, sequenced in a study of blood T cell repertoires in COVID-19. Measured with immunoSEQ multiplex PCR; TCRdb has only the in-frame clones, and not every one. The table shows approximately 150,000 clones, with around 83% occurring only once. Source material: peripheral blood. The receptors derive from a man aged 65-85 years who had recovered from COVID-19.

This chain uses TRBV18 with TRBJ1-3; 7 nucleotides match TRBD1. J gave up 1 base and V 9 bases, and 6 bases lay outside the gene matches. Germline V gives CDR1 KGHSH, CDR2 LQKENI. CDR3 size: 14 residues. The CDR3 loop is CASKQGTSGNTIYF. DNA for the CDR3: TGTGCCAGTAAACAGGGGACGTCTGGAAACACCATATATTTT.

The chain employs TRBV5-5 and TRBJ2-7; a weak D match, TRBD1 (8 bases). The germline gives CDR1 SGHKS, CDR2 YYEKEE (reference sequence). This CDR3 spans 16 amino acids. The V end lost 1 base, the J end lost 6 bases, and 20 bases lay between the germline ends. CDR3: CASSLNLADRASEQYF. As DNA, the CDR3 is TGTGCCAGCAGCTTGAACCTAGCGGACAGGGCGAGCGAGCAGTACTTC.

The chain recombines TRBV19 with TRBJ2-7; 10 nucleotides agree with TRBD1. Germline lookup yields CDR1 LNHDA and CDR2 SQIVND (reference sequence). CDR3 size: 13 residues. V gave up 7 bases and J gave up 7 bases; unmatched junction bases: 7. In nucleotides, the CDR3 is TGTGCCAGTAACCCGGGACAGGGGCGGGAGCAGTACTTC. Translated: CASNPGQGREQYF.

J is TRBJ2-7 and V is TRBV6-2 or TRBV6-3; 8 bases agree with TRBD2. From germline, CDR1 is MNHEY and CDR2 SVGEGT. CDR3 length: 14 residues. V was pared by 5 bases and J by 0 bases, with 3 bases of the junction left unmatched. As DNA, the CDR3 is TGTGCCAGCAGTACACTAGCGGTCTCCTACGAGCAGTACTTC. It encodes CASSTLAVSYEQYF.

The gene calls are TRBV24-1 and TRBJ1-6, with 7 nucleotides matching TRBD1. The CDR3 is made up of 20 amino acids. Germline V lookup: CDR1 KGHDR, CDR2 SFDVKD. The junction had 13 bases not matched to a gene; V was cut back by 2 bases and J by 1 base. The CDR3 region is CATSDYAFTGVRSYNSPLHF. CDR3 DNA sequence: TGTGCCACCAGTGATTATGCCTTCACAGGGGTAAGGTCCTATAATTCACCCCTCCACTTT.

This clone came up a few times. The V gene is TRBV7-9, the J gene TRBJ1-5, with 10 nucleotides matching TRBD1. The germline CDR1 and CDR2 sequences are SEHNR and FQNEAQ (reference sequence). The CDR3 is 18 residues long. V dropped 0 bases and J dropped 3; count of bases not matched to a gene: 8. In DNA, the CDR3 is TGTGCCAGCAGCTTAGCGCTGCCGGGACAGGGGTACAATCAGCCCCAGCATTTT. This translates into CASSLALPGQGYNQPQHF.

The chain employs TRBV2 and TRBJ2-7, with D possibly being TRBD1 (6 bases). In germline, CDR1 is SNHLY, CDR2 FYNNEI. The CDR3 covers 14 residues. V was clipped by 4 bases and J by 4 bases, with 14 bases between them. The CDR3: CASSAQGATYEQYF. DNA of the CDR3: TGTGCCAGCAGTGCACAGGGTGCAACTTACGAGCAGTACTTC.

The J gene is TRBJ2-5, the V gene TRBV21-1; TRBD2 was called by the table and not checked on the DNA. TRBV21-1 counts as a pseudogene. The CDR3 has 15 amino acids. For the CDR3, the DNA is TGTGCCAGCAGCAAAGGGGGGAGGGCTGGCGAGACCCAGTACTTC. Protein sequence: CASSKGGRAGETQYF.

V gene TRBV12-5 combines with J gene TRBJ2-1, with a possible D match to TRBD2 (6 bases). The CDR3 has 13 residues. The V end lost 6 bases, the J end lost 4 bases, and 10 bases lay between the germline ends. Germline V gene data show CDR1 as LGHNT and CDR2 as FRNRAP. CDR3: CASGRDWYNEQFF. CDR3 in DNA: TGTGCTAGTGGGCGGGACTGGTACAATGAGCAGTTCTTC.

V is TRBV5-8 and J is TRBJ2-1, with TRBD1 identical over 10 bases. Germline V CDR1 and CDR2: SGHTS, YDEGEE. Trimming at V came to 0 bases and at J to 1 base, leaving 4 bases not matched to a gene. CDR3 length: 17 residues. CDR3 amino acids: CASSLATGGASYNEQFF. The CDR3 DNA reads as TGTGCCAGCAGCTTGGCGACAGGGGGCGCATCCTACAATGAGCAGTTCTTC.

The V and J genes are TRBV4-3 and TRBJ2-4; perhaps TRBD2 as D (5 bases). The CDR3 runs to 16 residues. The V gene's germline CDR1 is LGHNA and CDR2 YSLEER. Deletions cut 0 bases from V and 5 bases from J, with 14 bases between. The CDR3 DNA reads as TGCGCCAGCAGCCAAGATTGGAGGTCCCTCCAAAACATTCAGTACTTC. The encoded protein is CASSQDWRSLQNIQYF.

V gene TRBV6-5 combines with J gene TRBJ1-5; 8 nucleotides agree with TRBD1. The J segment lost 3 bases and the V segment lost 7 bases, leaving 8 bases of the junction unmatched. CDR1 MNHEY and CDR2 SVGAGI come from the germline V gene. This CDR3 has 15 amino acids. The CDR3 nucleotides are TGTGCCAGCACCTTGACAGGGGTCGACAATCAGCCCCAGCATTTT. This codes for CASTLTGVDNQPQHF.

J is TRBJ1-1 and V is TRBV5-1; possibly TRBD1 for D (6 bases). Trimming took off 0 bases at V and 8 bases at J, with 14 bases between the two ends. Germline loops: CDR1 SGHRS, CDR2 YFSETQ. The CDR3 contains 14 residues. The CDR3 loop reads CASSLAKGGAEAFF. The CDR3 DNA sequence: TGCGCCAGCAGCTTGGCCAAGGGGGGGGCGGAAGCTTTCTTT.

This chain connects TRBV25-1 to TRBJ2-3, with TRBD2 matching 11 bases. The CDR3 sequence is 17 residues long. The V gene's germline CDR1 is MGHDK and CDR2 SYGVNS. V lost 0 bases, J lost 2 bases, and 4 bases stayed unmatched. Here the CDR3 reads CASSEYPSGRTTDTQYF. CDR3 in DNA: TGTGCCAGCAGTGAATACCCTAGCGGGAGGACCACAGATACGCAGTATTTT.